This TCR beta chain was found in a study of PD-1 blockade in classical Hodgkin lymphoma. Turning to the study itself: Nivolumab 3 mg/kg was given intravenously every 2 weeks.

This clone was observed a few times. No patient escaped relapse after autologous stem cell transplantation, and brentuximab vedotin exposure varied. The data were produced by immunoSEQ multiplex PCR, yet TCRdb's version contains in-frame clones alone and is incomplete. The sample contains 35,000 or so clones, approximately 69% of which appear only once. The germline CDR1 and CDR2 sequences are SGHAT and FQNNGV. The CDR3 has 15 residues. Germline trimming cut 0 bases from V and 3 bases from J; bases unmatched to any gene: 0. Sequencing was performed on peripheral blood mononuclear cells (PBMCs), taken before the second cycle of nivolumab. The chain carries TRBV11-2 and TRBJ2-1; 9 nucleotides line up with TRBD2. This TCR derives from a human donor with classical Hodgkin lymphoma. The chain's CDR3 is CASSLEAGGYNEQFF. The CDR3 region has the DNA TGTGCCAGCAGCTTAGAAGCGGGGGGCTACAATGAGCAGTTCTTC.